Shown below are 14 T cell receptor beta chains from a single sample sequenced in a study of blood T cell repertoires in COVID-19. Sequencing was performed with immunoSEQ multiplex PCR; in TCRdb, only in-frame clones are kept and a portion is missing. This sample has more than 120,000 clones, with 84% found just once. Sequenced material: peripheral blood. The receptors were gathered from a human donor in a cohort sampled during active COVID-19.

The chain has TRBV5-1 and TRBJ1-1; D uncertain. This CDR3 has 14 residues. Looked up from germline, CDR1 is SGHRS and CDR2 is YFSETQ. The V end lost 1 base, the J end lost 1 base, and 8 bases lay between the germline ends. CDR3 sequence: CASSLSGQNTEAFF. The CDR3 nucleotides are TGCGCCAGCAGCTTGTCTGGCCAGAACACTGAAGCTTTCTTT.

V gene TRBV5-8 combines with J gene TRBJ2-3, with a tentative D call TRBD2 (5 bases). CDR1 is SGHTS and CDR2 is YDEGEE in the germline V gene. V lost 0 bases and J 1 base, leaving 9 bases between the germline ends. The CDR3 extends over 15 amino acids. The CDR3: CASSLDPAGTDTQYF. Here the CDR3 DNA reads TGTGCCAGCAGCTTGGATCCAGCGGGCACAGATACGCAGTATTTT.

This rearrangement joins TRBV5-1 to TRBJ1-2; TRBD1 matches 10 bases. Germline V CDR1 and CDR2: SGHRS, YFSETQ. With V trimmed by 4 bases and J by 5 bases, 8 bases remained unmatched. The CDR3 has 15 amino acids. CDR3 amino acids: CASSDGTGEWYGYTF. The CDR3 coding sequence is TGCGCCAGCAGCGACGGGACAGGGGAGTGGTATGGCTACACCTTC.

V is TRBV6-1 and J is TRBJ2-7; no clear D gene. The CDR3 is 15 residues long. Germline CDR1 reads MNHNS; CDR2 reads SASEGT. The V gene lost 3 bases and the J gene lost 2 bases, with 14 bases spanning the gap. The CDR3 is CASSDGYGITYEQYF. The DNA of the CDR3 is TGTGCCAGCAGTGACGGGTATGGCATTACCTACGAGCAGTACTTC.

This clone was observed a handful of times. The chain is built from TRBV6-1 and TRBJ2-7; a possible D gene is TRBD1 (5 bases). The V and J ends lost 1 base and 0 bases respectively, with 16 bases between them. Germline-derived CDR1 and CDR2 are MNHNS and SASEGT. The CDR3 runs 17 residues. The CDR3 here is CASSEEVPGIVSYEQYF. CDR3 coding DNA: TGTGCCAGCAGTGAAGAGGTCCCAGGGATAGTCTCCTACGAGCAGTACTTC.

This clone appeared once. J is TRBJ2-1 and V is TRBV21-1; no DNA check was done on the table's D call, TRBD2. TRBV21-1 is an annotated pseudogene. There are 18 residues in the CDR3. CDR3 region: CASSKEGYRRESYNEQFF. The CDR3 nucleotides are TGTGCCAGCAGCAAAGAAGGATATCGGCGGGAGTCCTACAATGAGCAGTTCTTC.

This clone was found a few times. The chain carries TRBV6-5 and TRBJ2-3, with a tentative D call TRBD2 (5 bases). This CDR3 is 14 amino acids long. Germline lookup yields CDR1 MNHEY and CDR2 SVGAGI. Trimming took off 5 bases at V and 3 bases at J, with 12 bases between the two ends. The CDR3: CASSPGRFTDTQYF. The CDR3 DNA follows: TGTGCCAGCAGTCCGGGAAGATTTACAGATACGCAGTATTTT.

This clone was observed once. The chain couples TRBV4-1 to TRBJ1-1; D gene uncertain. Deletions cut 3 bases from V and 0 bases from J, with 5 bases between. The length of the CDR3 is 13 residues. Germline lookup yields CDR1 MGHRA and CDR2 YSYEKL. Here the CDR3 DNA reads TGCGCCAGCAGCCAGGAGTTGAACACTGAAGCTTTCTTT. Translating it yields CASSQELNTEAFF.

V usage is TRBV2 and J usage is TRBJ1-5, with a possible D match to TRBD1 (5 bases). This CDR3 region has 15 residues. V was clipped by 8 bases and J by 3 bases, with 17 bases between them. Germline lookup yields CDR1 SNHLY and CDR2 FYNNEI. As DNA, the CDR3 is TGTGCCAGCGGCCGATCCGGGGGGGTCAATCAGCCCCAGCATTTT. Translation gives CASGRSGGVNQPQHF.

This chain joins TRBV27 and TRBJ1-2, with 8 bases aligning to TRBD1. Trimming at V came to 5 bases and at J to 7 bases, leaving 9 bases not matched to a gene. CDR1 and CDR2 from the germline V gene are MNHEY and SMNVEV (reference sequence). The CDR3 is 14 amino acids. CDR3 bases: TGTGCCAGCAGTCCCCCGGACAGGGCCTTTGGCTACACCTTC. Encoded protein: CASSPPDRAFGYTF.

The rearrangement uses TRBV19 and TRBJ1-1, with 7 bases aligning to TRBD1. CDR3 length: 13 amino acids. Germline-derived CDR1 and CDR2 are LNHDA and SQIVND (reference sequence). After removal of 7 bases from V and 3 bases from J, the junction contained 5 bases not matched to a gene. Written as DNA, the CDR3 is TGTGCCAGTACCCGCAGGGGGGACACTGAAGCTTTCTTT. Amino acid sequence: CASTRRGDTEAFF.

This rearrangement joins TRBV6-5 to TRBJ1-3; D gene ambiguous. Germline V gene data show CDR1 as MNHEY and CDR2 as SVGAGI. V shed 11 bases and J shed 9 bases, with 14 bases lying between them. The CDR3 spans 11 residues. The CDR3 DNA is TGTGCCTCTACCTCTCGTGCCACCATATATTTT. Amino acids: CASTSRATIYF.

A remark on this clone: The same CDR3 also results from other DNA sequences found in this sample. J is TRBJ2-5 and V is TRBV28; no clear D gene. Trimming removed 1 base from V and 4 bases from J, with 4 bases in between. Per germline, CDR1 MDHEN and CDR2 SYDVKM. The CDR3 extends over 12 amino acids. CDR3 in amino acids: CASSLLAETQYF. The CDR3 nucleotides are TGTGCCAGCAGTTTATTGGCAGAGACCCAGTACTTC.

This chain joins TRBV6-6 and TRBJ2-3; D is possibly TRBD2 (5 bases). CDR3 length: 14 amino acids. V lost 7 bases and J 4 bases, leaving 15 bases between the germline ends. Germline V gene data show CDR1 as MNHNY and CDR2 as SVGAGI (reference sequence). The CDR3 loop is CASTLGESADTQYF. In DNA, the CDR3 is TGTGCCAGCACTCTCGGGGAGAGTGCAGATACGCAGTATTTT.